The rows below give T cell receptor beta chains drawn from one sample of a study of monozygotic twins with inflammatory bowel disease. TCRdb re-called the 5' RACE reads and shows each CDR3 protein once, DNA omitted. The specimen's table records more than 300,000 distinct CDR3 sequences. Sample: blood. The receptors were gathered from a human donor with ulcerative colitis or Crohn's disease, or a healthy co-twin of an affected twin (not recorded which). The CDR3 runs from the conserved cysteine through the conserved F or W.

v_call: TRBV4-2; j_call: TRBJ1-2; cdr3_aa: CASSEQGDYGYTF
v_call: TRBV15; j_call: TRBJ2-7; cdr3_aa: CATSRTSRDRGRGSLDEQYF
v_call: TRBV6-1; j_call: TRBJ2-1; cdr3_aa: CASSASALDNEQFF
v_call: TRBV6-5; j_call: TRBJ2-5; cdr3_aa: CASSYSPGGRFTGAETQYF
v_call: TRBV29-1; j_call: TRBJ1-5; cdr3_aa: CSVGGINQPQHF
v_call: TRBV5-1; j_call: TRBJ1-1; cdr3_aa: CASLTDRGWLGTEAFF
v_call: TRBV30; j_call: TRBJ1-1; cdr3_aa: CAWSQDLNTEAFF
v_call: TRBV6-1; j_call: TRBJ1-2; cdr3_aa: CASRRQSANYGYTF
v_call: TRBV12-3/TRBV12-4; j_call: TRBJ1-2; cdr3_aa: CASSLPRDRDSNYGYTF
v_call: TRBV6-4; j_call: TRBJ2-2; cdr3_aa: CASSDRQTGELFF
v_call: TRBV5-6; j_call: TRBJ2-7; cdr3_aa: CASSLEEGWGEQYF
v_call: TRBV5-1; j_call: TRBJ1-5; cdr3_aa: CASSLAGGSENQPQHF
v_call: TRBV5-1; j_call: TRBJ2-1; cdr3_aa: CASCKIKAGTYDNEQFF
v_call: TRBV20-1; j_call: TRBJ2-1; cdr3_aa: CSALRLAGGYNEQFF
v_call: TRBV21-1; j_call: TRBJ1-4; cdr3_aa: CASRKGRVKTTNEKLFF
v_call: TRBV12-3/TRBV12-4; j_call: TRBJ2-3; cdr3_aa: CASSLRTITDTQYF